The present TCR beta chain was sequenced within a study of blood T cell repertoires in COVID-19. Whole-study context: Acute and convalescent COVID-19 samples came from the United States, Italy and Spain.

Sequencing was performed with immunoSEQ multiplex PCR; in TCRdb, only in-frame clones are kept and a portion is missing. The sample records roughly 140,000 clones, approximately 90% being singletons. Trimming pared 8 bases from V and 3 bases from J, leaving 5 bases between. The germline CDR1 and CDR2 sequences are MNHEY and SVGAGI. The CDR3 totals 10 residues. This receptor was taken from a woman in her thirties or forties with acute or convalescent COVID-19. The J gene is TRBJ2-7, the V gene TRBV6-5, with D possibly TRBD1 on 5 matching bases. The sample was peripheral blood. The CDR3 loop is CASDSYEQYF. The CDR3 region has the DNA TGTGCCAGCGACAGCTACGAGCAGTACTTC.